Listed below are T cell receptor beta chains from one sample, sequenced in a study of blood T cell repertoires in COVID-19. Clones were sequenced by immunoSEQ multiplex PCR, and TCRdb holds only the in-frame ones, with some missing. The table records about 310,000 clones, around 87% of them present only once. Sequencing was performed on peripheral blood. These receptors all stem from a man aged 50-59 years with active or convalescent COVID-19. CDR3s include the opening cysteine and the closing phenylalanine or tryptophan. The D gene is left open where the match is weak. The listing skips clone size in some rows; elsewhere it reads once, few, many or a size class.

j_gene: TRBJ2-3
v_gene: TRBV7-2
abundance: .
d_gene: .
CDR3nt: TGTGCCAGCAGCCCCCGGAGGGCCCAACAAGATACGCAGTATTTT
CDR3aa: CASSPRRAQQDTQYF

j_gene: TRBJ2-3
v_gene: TRBV27
abundance: once
d_gene: .
CDR3nt: TGTGCCAGCACACGGGGGGCTAGCACAGATACGCAGTATTTT
CDR3aa: CASTRGASTDTQYF

j_gene: TRBJ2-1
v_gene: TRBV6-5
abundance: once
d_gene: .
CDR3nt: TGTGCCAGCTCACACGAGGCGGACAATGAGCAGTTCTTC
CDR3aa: CASSHEADNEQFF

j_gene: TRBJ2-7
v_gene: TRBV2
abundance: .
d_gene: TRBD2
CDR3nt: TGTGCCACCAGGGAGGGATCCTACGAGCAGTACTTC
CDR3aa: CATREGSYEQYF

j_gene: TRBJ1-6
v_gene: TRBV28
abundance: .
d_gene: TRBD1
CDR3nt: TGTGCCAGCAGATTCCAGGGGGCAAATTCACCCCTCCACTTT
CDR3aa: CASRFQGANSPLHF

j_gene: TRBJ2-5
v_gene: TRBV28
abundance: .
d_gene: .
CDR3nt: TGTGCCAGCAGTTTAGACAGAACCTACCAAGAGACCCAGTACTTC
CDR3aa: CASSLDRTYQETQYF

j_gene: TRBJ2-7
v_gene: TRBV28
abundance: .
d_gene: TRBD2
CDR3nt: TGTGCCAGCAGTTCGTTAGCGGGAGGGCCTTATTCTCTCTACGAGCAGTACTTC
CDR3aa: CASSSLAGGPYSLYEQYF

j_gene: TRBJ1-1
v_gene: TRBV29-1
abundance: many
d_gene: TRBD1
CDR3nt: TGCAGCGTTGAAGAGGGACAGGGTGGCACTGAAGCTTTCTTT
CDR3aa: CSVEEGQGGTEAFF

j_gene: TRBJ2-3
v_gene: TRBV5-4
abundance: .
d_gene: TRBD2
CDR3nt: TGTGCCAGCAGGATAGCGGGGAGCACAGATACGCAGTATTTT
CDR3aa: CASRIAGSTDTQYF

j_gene: TRBJ1-3
v_gene: TRBV28
abundance: .
d_gene: TRBD1
CDR3nt: TGTGCCAGCAGTCTAACAGGGGGTCCTGGAAACACCATATATTTT
CDR3aa: CASSLTGGPGNTIYF

j_gene: TRBJ2-1
v_gene: TRBV6-5
abundance: .
d_gene: .
CDR3nt: TGTGCCAGCAGTCCCAAGGGAGCCCTGACCGATGAGCAGTTCTTC
CDR3aa: CASSPKGALTDEQFF

j_gene: TRBJ2-7
v_gene: TRBV3-1/TRBV3-2
abundance: .
d_gene: TRBD1
CDR3nt: TGTGCCAGCAGCCAAGGGCCCGGGACAGGGACCTACGAGCAGTACTTC
CDR3aa: CASSQGPGTGTYEQYF

j_gene: TRBJ1-1
v_gene: TRBV28
abundance: .
d_gene: TRBD1
CDR3nt: TGTGCCAGCAGTTTATGGTCGGGACAGGGATCGGGGAAGAACACTGAAGCTTTCTTT
CDR3aa: CASSLWSGQGSGKNTEAFF

j_gene: TRBJ1-1
v_gene: TRBV5-1
abundance: .
d_gene: .
CDR3nt: TGCGCCAGCAGCTTGGGCCAGACTTGGGGAGTGGAAGCTTTCTTT
CDR3aa: CASSLGQTWGVEAFF

j_gene: TRBJ2-4
v_gene: TRBV28
abundance: .
d_gene: TRBD1
CDR3nt: TGTGCCAGCAGTCCTCAGGGGGCCGAAAACATTCAGTACTTC
CDR3aa: CASSPQGAENIQYF

j_gene: TRBJ1-5
v_gene: TRBV6-2/TRBV6-3
abundance: .
d_gene: .
CDR3nt: TGTGCCAGCAGTACATTTGCGGGTCCTAATCAGCCCCAGCATTTT
CDR3aa: CASSTFAGPNQPQHF

j_gene: TRBJ2-1
v_gene: TRBV30
abundance: .
d_gene: TRBD2
CDR3nt: TGTGCCTGGAGTGTAGCGGCGGGAGGAAACAATGAGCAGTTCTTC
CDR3aa: CAWSVAAGGNNEQFF

j_gene: TRBJ2-6
v_gene: TRBV12-3/TRBV12-4
abundance: .
d_gene: .
CDR3nt: TGTGCCAGCAGCCTTGCCCCCAGCGTCCTGACTTTC
CDR3aa: CASSLAPSVLTF

j_gene: TRBJ2-1
v_gene: TRBV6-4
abundance: .
d_gene: .
CDR3nt: TGTGCCAGCAGTGAGGTGTTCGGTCAGGGCCATTTTTGGAATGAGCAGTTCTTC
CDR3aa: CASSEVFGQGHFWNEQFF

j_gene: TRBJ2-1
v_gene: TRBV5-1
abundance: .
d_gene: TRBD2
CDR3nt: TGCGCCAGCAGCTTGGTAGTGGCGGGAGGGCCGATAGGGCCCAATGAGCAGTTCTTC
CDR3aa: CASSLVVAGGPIGPNEQFF

j_gene: TRBJ1-5
v_gene: TRBV24-1
abundance: once
d_gene: .
CDR3nt: TGTGCCACCAGTGGGCAGTACAATCAGCCCCAGCATTTT
CDR3aa: CATSGQYNQPQHF

j_gene: TRBJ2-7
v_gene: TRBV12-2
abundance: .
d_gene: .
CDR3nt: TGTGCAAGTCGCTCCAGAGAGGGTTACTACGAGTTGCGGCAGTACTTC
CDR3aa: CASRSREGYYELRQYF

j_gene: TRBJ2-5
v_gene: TRBV2
abundance: once
d_gene: .
CDR3nt: TGTGCCAGCAGTGATGAAACTAGCTTGGAGACCCAGTACTTC
CDR3aa: CASSDETSLETQYF

j_gene: TRBJ1-5
v_gene: TRBV6-1
abundance: .
d_gene: TRBD1
CDR3nt: TGTGCCAGCAGTGCCCGGGACAGGGGCCTTCTCCAGCCCCAGCATTTT
CDR3aa: CASSARDRGLLQPQHF

j_gene: TRBJ1-6
v_gene: TRBV5-1
abundance: .
d_gene: .
CDR3nt: TGCGCCAGCAGAATTGGAGGGATGACAGATAATTCACCCCTCCACTTT
CDR3aa: CASRIGGMTDNSPLHF

j_gene: TRBJ2-3
v_gene: TRBV7-2
abundance: .
d_gene: TRBD2
CDR3nt: TGTGCCAGCAGCCCCGGACTAGCGGCCACGTGGGATACGCAGTATTTT
CDR3aa: CASSPGLAATWDTQYF

j_gene: TRBJ2-3
v_gene: TRBV5-6
abundance: .
d_gene: .
CDR3nt: TGTGCCAGCAGCTTGGGTGGCGCGGCGCAGTATTTT
CDR3aa: CASSLGGAAQYF

j_gene: TRBJ2-1
v_gene: TRBV6-5
abundance: .
d_gene: TRBD1
CDR3nt: TGTGCCAGCAGTTGGGGACAGGGAGTGAATGAGCAGTTCTTC
CDR3aa: CASSWGQGVNEQFF

j_gene: TRBJ2-7
v_gene: TRBV28
abundance: .
d_gene: TRBD1
CDR3nt: TGTGCCAGCAGTTTGGTAGACAGGGGAGGCGAGCAGTACTTC
CDR3aa: CASSLVDRGGEQYF

j_gene: TRBJ2-3
v_gene: TRBV27
abundance: .
d_gene: .
CDR3nt: TGTGCCAGCAGTTTAATAGGCGGGGATACGCAGTATTTT
CDR3aa: CASSLIGGDTQYF

j_gene: TRBJ2-7
v_gene: TRBV28
abundance: .
d_gene: TRBD2
CDR3nt: TGTGCCAGCAGTCCCCGGGGGCTAGCGGGGAACCCCCGGCAGTACTTC
CDR3aa: CASSPRGLAGNPRQYF

j_gene: TRBJ1-2
v_gene: TRBV5-5
abundance: .
d_gene: TRBD1
CDR3nt: TGTGCCAGCAGCTTGGTAGGGGGGACAGCCTATGGCTACACCTTC
CDR3aa: CASSLVGGTAYGYTF

j_gene: TRBJ1-5
v_gene: TRBV4-2
abundance: once
d_gene: .
CDR3nt: TGTGCCAGCAGCCAAGAGACGGAGGCGCCGCCCCAGCATTTT
CDR3aa: CASSQETEAPPQHF

j_gene: TRBJ1-6
v_gene: TRBV27
abundance: .
d_gene: .
CDR3nt: TGTGCCAGCAGTCCTACCGGGTTAACTACCCTCCACTTT
CDR3aa: CASSPTGLTTLHF

j_gene: TRBJ2-3
v_gene: TRBV4-2
abundance: .
d_gene: TRBD2
CDR3nt: TGTGCCAGCAGCCAAGAAAATAGTGGCCTAGCGGGAGGGGCAGATACGCAGTATTTT
CDR3aa: CASSQENSGLAGGADTQYF

j_gene: TRBJ1-4
v_gene: TRBV18
abundance: once
d_gene: TRBD1
CDR3nt: TGTGCCAGCTCGCAGACAGGGTTGCGTGAAAAACTGTTTTTT
CDR3aa: CASSQTGLREKLFF

j_gene: TRBJ1-5
v_gene: TRBV19
abundance: .
d_gene: .
CDR3nt: TGTGCCAGTAGTACACAGGAAAGCAATCAGCCCCAGCATTTT
CDR3aa: CASSTQESNQPQHF

j_gene: TRBJ1-5
v_gene: TRBV2
abundance: .
d_gene: .
CDR3nt: TGTGCCAGCTGGGGGGGGATGGCGAATCAGCCCCAGCATTTT
CDR3aa: CASWGGMANQPQHF

j_gene: TRBJ1-1
v_gene: TRBV2
abundance: .
d_gene: .
CDR3nt: TGTGCCAGCAGTGAACAGGGATCCATGAACACTGAAGCTTTCTTT
CDR3aa: CASSEQGSMNTEAFF

j_gene: TRBJ1-2
v_gene: TRBV18
abundance: .
d_gene: TRBD1
CDR3nt: TGTGCCAGCTCGCCGCTGACCCGAACAGGGGCCTATGGCTACACCTTC
CDR3aa: CASSPLTRTGAYGYTF

j_gene: TRBJ1-3
v_gene: TRBV19
abundance: .
d_gene: .
CDR3nt: TGTGCCAGTATTTCGACAGACGTAAACACCATATATTTT
CDR3aa: CASISTDVNTIYF

j_gene: TRBJ1-4
v_gene: TRBV7-2
abundance: .
d_gene: .
CDR3nt: TGTGCCAGCAGCTTAGTCATTGGACAGAATGAAAAACTGTTTTTT
CDR3aa: CASSLVIGQNEKLFF

j_gene: TRBJ2-7
v_gene: TRBV29-1
abundance: .
d_gene: TRBD2
CDR3nt: TGCAGCGTTGAAGCCGGGACTAGCGACGAGCAGTACTTC
CDR3aa: CSVEAGTSDEQYF

j_gene: TRBJ2-5
v_gene: TRBV5-1
abundance: .
d_gene: TRBD2
CDR3nt: TGCGCCAGCAGCTTTGGATCCGGGACTAGCCTAGGAGAGACCCAGTACTTC
CDR3aa: CASSFGSGTSLGETQYF

j_gene: TRBJ2-2
v_gene: TRBV29-1
abundance: .
d_gene: .
CDR3nt: TGCAGCGTGCGTGGACAGGGAGGGACCGGGGAGCTGTTTTTT
CDR3aa: CSVRGQGGTGELFF

j_gene: TRBJ1-1
v_gene: TRBV5-1
abundance: .
d_gene: .
CDR3nt: TGCGCCAGCAGCCCAGGACAGTACACTGAAGCTTTCTTT
CDR3aa: CASSPGQYTEAFF

j_gene: TRBJ2-2
v_gene: TRBV19
abundance: .
d_gene: TRBD1
CDR3nt: TGTGCCAGTAGACGGGACAGGGGCACCGGGGAGCTGTTTTTT
CDR3aa: CASRRDRGTGELFF

j_gene: TRBJ2-3
v_gene: TRBV10-3
abundance: .
d_gene: TRBD1
CDR3nt: TGTGCCATCAGCGGACAGGGGGTTGCAGATACGCAGTATTTT
CDR3aa: CAISGQGVADTQYF

j_gene: TRBJ1-6
v_gene: TRBV5-4
abundance: .
d_gene: .
CDR3nt: TGTGCCAGCAGCCTTCTGGGGGCGTATAATTCACCCCTCCACTTT
CDR3aa: CASSLLGAYNSPLHF

j_gene: TRBJ1-4
v_gene: TRBV6-5
abundance: .
d_gene: TRBD1
CDR3nt: TGTGCCAGCAGTCCTACCCGGGGACAGATAAAACTGTTTTTT
CDR3aa: CASSPTRGQIKLFF

j_gene: TRBJ2-3
v_gene: TRBV5-4
abundance: .
d_gene: TRBD1
CDR3nt: TGTGCCAGCAGGTCCGGGACAGGGGCCCAAGGAGATACGCAGTATTTT
CDR3aa: CASRSGTGAQGDTQYF

j_gene: TRBJ1-6
v_gene: TRBV4-3
abundance: .
d_gene: TRBD1
CDR3nt: TGCGCCAGCAGCCAACAAACCTGGGGACAGGGAAATTCACCCCTCCACTTT
CDR3aa: CASSQQTWGQGNSPLHF

j_gene: TRBJ2-7
v_gene: TRBV5-5
abundance: .
d_gene: TRBD1
CDR3nt: TGTGCCAGCAGCCGGGACAGGGGGTCCTACGAGCAGTACTTC
CDR3aa: CASSRDRGSYEQYF